The entry that follows covers one T cell receptor (beta chain) sequence. This specimen belongs to a study of Ad26.COV2.S vaccination and SARS-CoV-2 variants. The treatment was: about 20 received Ad26.COV2.S at low or high dose, single or two shots; a few received placebo; per-sample allocation not given. Sampling happened 63 days after the first vaccine or placebo injection. Produced via immunoSEQ multiplex PCR; TCRdb's table is partial and in-frame only. The sample lists around 300,000 clones, 80% to 90% occurring once. The CDR3 length is 15 residues. The ends lost 5 bases at V and 9 bases at J; junction bases unmatched: 12. Germline loops: CDR1 LGHDT, CDR2 YNNKEL (reference sequence).

Sequencing was performed on peripheral blood, taken in a trial of Ad26.COV2.S vaccine versus placebo. The J gene is TRBJ2-1, the V gene TRBV3-1 (or the pseudogene TRBV3-2), with TRBD1 matching 8 bases. This receptor was taken from a person between 18 and 59 years old who received the Ad26.COV2.S COVID-19 vaccine or a placebo. CDR3: CASSIRDRPFGEQFF. The CDR3 bases are TGTGCCAGCAGCATCCGGGACAGGCCATTTGGTGAGCAGTTCTTC.